This is a list of T cell receptor beta chains from one sample in a study of T cell responses to AZD1222 COVID-19 vaccine. Assay: immunoSEQ multiplex PCR; the TCRdb copy retains only in-frame clones and omits some. The sample has under 200,000 clones; 92% are singletons. The sample here was peripheral blood, taken 28 days after the second AZD1222 dose. The receptors come from an adult who received the AZD1222 COVID-19 vaccine. CDR3s include the opening cysteine and the closing phenylalanine or tryptophan. Fields, in order: V gene, J gene, CDR3 length, CDR3 protein.

TRBV5-6	TRBJ2-1	14	CASRPRGNYNEQFF
TRBV15	TRBJ2-5	14	CATTIDRVQETQYF
TRBV5-1	TRBJ2-7	14	CASSLAGTGGEQYF
TRBV4-1	TRBJ2-7	17	CASSQEGPRDGSGEQYF
TRBV4-3	TRBJ1-2	17	CASSQERGHSGAYGYTF
TRBV19	TRBJ1-2	12	CATRAGVYGYTF
TRBV7-6	TRBJ1-1	12	CASSLPGGLAFF
TRBV28	TRBJ2-7	15	CASSSGLAGAHEQYF
TRBV7-8	TRBJ2-7	17	CASSLAGDLALTVQQYF
TRBV11-2	TRBJ1-1	17	CASSPPDRAGWNTEAFF